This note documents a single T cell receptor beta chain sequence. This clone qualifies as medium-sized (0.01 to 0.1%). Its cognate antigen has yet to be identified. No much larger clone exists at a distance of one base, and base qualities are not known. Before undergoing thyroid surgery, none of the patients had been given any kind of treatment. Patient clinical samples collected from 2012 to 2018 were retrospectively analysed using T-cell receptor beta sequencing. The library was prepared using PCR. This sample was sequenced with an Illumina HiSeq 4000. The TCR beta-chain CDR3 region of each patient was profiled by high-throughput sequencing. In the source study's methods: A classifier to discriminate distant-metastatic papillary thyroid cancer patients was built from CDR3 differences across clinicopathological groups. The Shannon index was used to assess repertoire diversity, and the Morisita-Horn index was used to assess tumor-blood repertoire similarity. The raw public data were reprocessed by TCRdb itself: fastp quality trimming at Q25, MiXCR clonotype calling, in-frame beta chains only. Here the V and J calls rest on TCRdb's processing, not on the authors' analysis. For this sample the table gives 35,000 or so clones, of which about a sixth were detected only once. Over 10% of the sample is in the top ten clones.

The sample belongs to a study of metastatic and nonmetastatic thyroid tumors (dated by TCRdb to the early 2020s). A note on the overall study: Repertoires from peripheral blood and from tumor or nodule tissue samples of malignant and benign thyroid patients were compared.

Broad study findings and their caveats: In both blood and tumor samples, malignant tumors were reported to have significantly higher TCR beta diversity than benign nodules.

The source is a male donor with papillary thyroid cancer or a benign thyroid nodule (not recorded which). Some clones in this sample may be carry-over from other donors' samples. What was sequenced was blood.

The sequenced DNA is TGTGCCAGCAGTTACGACGGGTCCGTCTACGAGCAGTACTTC. It encodes CASSYDGSVYEQYF. Here the chain combines TRBV6-2 or TRBV6-3 and TRBJ2-7; the D gene cannot be resolved reliably. Cut back by 2 bases and 3 bases, the V and J ends lie 11 bases apart. The CDR3 contains 14 residues, cysteine and phenylalanine counted. Only the CDR3 DNA stays, 42 bases, in frame from base 1. CDR1 and CDR2, per the germline V gene, are MNHEY and SVGEGT.